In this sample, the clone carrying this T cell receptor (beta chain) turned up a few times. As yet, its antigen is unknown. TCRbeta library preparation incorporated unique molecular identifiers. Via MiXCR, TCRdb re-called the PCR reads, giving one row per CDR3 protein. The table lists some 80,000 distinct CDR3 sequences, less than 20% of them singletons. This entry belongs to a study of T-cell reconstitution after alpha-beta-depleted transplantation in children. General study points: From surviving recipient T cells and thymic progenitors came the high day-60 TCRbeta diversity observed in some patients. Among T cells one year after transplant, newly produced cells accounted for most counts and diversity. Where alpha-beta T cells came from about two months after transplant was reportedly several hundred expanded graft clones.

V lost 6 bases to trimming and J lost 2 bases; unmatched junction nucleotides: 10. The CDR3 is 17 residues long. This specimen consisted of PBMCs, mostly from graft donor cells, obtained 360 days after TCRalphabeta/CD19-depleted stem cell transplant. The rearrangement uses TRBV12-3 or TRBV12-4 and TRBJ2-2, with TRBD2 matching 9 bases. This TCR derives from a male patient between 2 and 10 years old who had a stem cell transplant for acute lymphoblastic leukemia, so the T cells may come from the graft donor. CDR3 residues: CASRDSGRLGNTGELFF. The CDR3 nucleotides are TGTGCCAGCAGAGATAGCGGGAGACTGGGTAACACCGGGGAGCTGTTTTTT.